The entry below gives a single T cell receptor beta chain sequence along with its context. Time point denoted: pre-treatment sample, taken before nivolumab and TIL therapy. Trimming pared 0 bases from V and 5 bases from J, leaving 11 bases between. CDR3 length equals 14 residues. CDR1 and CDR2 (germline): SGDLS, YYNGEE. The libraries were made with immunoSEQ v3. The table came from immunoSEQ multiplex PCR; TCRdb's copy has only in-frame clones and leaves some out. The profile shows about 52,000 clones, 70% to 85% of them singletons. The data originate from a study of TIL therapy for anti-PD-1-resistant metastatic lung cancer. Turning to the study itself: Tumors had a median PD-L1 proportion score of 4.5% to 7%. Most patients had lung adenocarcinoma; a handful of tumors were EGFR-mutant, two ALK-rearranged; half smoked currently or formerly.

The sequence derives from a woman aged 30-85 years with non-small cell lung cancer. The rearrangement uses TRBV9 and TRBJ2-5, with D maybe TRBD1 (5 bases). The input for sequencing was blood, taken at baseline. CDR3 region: CASSVAAGSETQYF. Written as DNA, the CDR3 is TGTGCCAGCAGCGTAGCAGCAGGGTCGGAGACCCAGTACTTC.